Following are 23 T cell receptor beta chains from one sample sequenced in a study of blood T cell repertoires in COVID-19. Repertoires were generated with immunoSEQ multiplex PCR, while TCRdb's copy carries only in-frame clones and drops some. The data show 150,000 to 200,000 clones, with roughly nine tenths seen just once and 0.99% held by the top ten. The sequencing input was peripheral blood. The receptors here all came from a man younger than 30 with acute or convalescent COVID-19.

The rearrangement joins TRBV24-1 to TRBJ2-1; TRBD2 agrees at 10 bases. Germline-derived CDR1 and CDR2 are KGHDR and SFDVKD. The CDR3 sequence is 15 residues long. Trimming removed 3 bases from V and 7 bases from J; junction bases left unmatched: 5. CDR3 sequence (DNA): TGTGCCACCAGTGATAGCGGGGGGGCATTGAATGAGCAGTTCTTC. Protein: CATSDSGGALNEQFF.

The V and J genes are TRBV7-9 and TRBJ2-1; perhaps TRBD1 as D (6 bases). V lost 5 bases and J 1 base, leaving 9 bases between the germline ends. The V gene's germline CDR1 is SEHNR and CDR2 FQNEAQ (reference sequence). The CDR3 loop spans 14 amino acids. This CDR3 reads CASSRTDSYNEQFF. For the CDR3, the DNA is TGTGCCAGCAGCCGGACAGATTCCTACAATGAGCAGTTCTTC.

The V gene is TRBV18, the J gene TRBJ1-2; perhaps TRBD1 as D (6 bases). Trimming removed 3 bases at V and 5 bases at J, with 10 bases between. The CDR3 runs 13 residues. Germline loops: CDR1 KGHSH, CDR2 LQKENI. The CDR3 nucleotides are TGTGCCAGCTCACCTACAGGGTTTTATGGCTACACCTTC. Residues: CASSPTGFYGYTF. Based on the CDR3 plus reference TRBV18 and TRBJ1-2, the full variable domain is NAGVMQNPRHLVRRRGQEARLRCSPMKGHSHVYWYRQLPEEGLKFMVYLQKENIIDESGMPKERFSAEFPKEGPSILRIQQVVRGDSAAYFCASSPTGFYGYTFGSGTRLTVV.

The rearrangement joins TRBV7-8 to TRBJ1-4; TRBD1 might be the D (6 bases). The CDR3 is made up of 13 amino acids. Germline CDR1 SGHVS, CDR2 FQNEAQ. Between the trimmed V and J ends, which lost 5 bases and 11 bases, there was a span of 15 bases. This CDR3 is CASSTRNREKLFF. In DNA, the CDR3 is TGTGCCAGCAGCACACGGAACAGGGAGAAACTGTTTTTT.

This clone was observed a few times. The rearrangement joins TRBV4-1 to TRBJ1-1; possible D gene TRBD1, 6 bases. This CDR3 contains 15 residues. CDR1 and CDR2 (germline): MGHRA, YSYEKL. V shed 2 bases and J shed 1 base, with 11 bases lying between them. CDR3 in DNA: TGCGCCAGCAGCCAACCGACAGGTAGGAACACTGAAGCTTTCTTT. It yields the protein CASSQPTGRNTEAFF.

This chain uses TRBV28 with TRBJ1-2; a weak D match, TRBD1 (5 bases). Trimming shortened V by 4 bases and J by 3 bases, and 15 bases separated the two germline ends. Germline V gene lookup returns CDR1 MDHEN and CDR2 SYDVKM. CDR3 length: 15 residues. CDR3: CASSSSGGADYGYTF. The CDR3 coding sequence is TGTGCCAGCAGTTCCTCGGGAGGGGCGGACTATGGCTACACCTTC.

This chain joins TRBV6-1 and TRBJ2-1; D gene ambiguous. The CDR3 contains 13 residues. V was cut by 1 base and J by 10 bases, with 11 bases left in between. Germline V CDR1 and CDR2: MNHNS, SASEGT. CDR3 in DNA: TGTGCCAGCAGTGAAGGAGGTTGGAAGGAGCAGTTCTTC. It yields the protein CASSEGGWKEQFF.

V is TRBV11-2 and J is TRBJ2-1; perhaps TRBD2 as D (7 bases). Germline V gene data show CDR1 as SGHAT and CDR2 as FQNNGV. With 7 bases removed from V and 4 bases from J, the gap between germline ends came to 20 bases. The CDR3 contains 16 residues. The CDR3 sequence is CASIPALGGGYNEQFF. In DNA form, the CDR3 reads TGTGCCAGCATCCCCGCCTTAGGGGGGGGATACAATGAGCAGTTCTTC.

The chain has TRBV25-1 and TRBJ2-2, with D possibly being TRBD2 (6 bases). V shed 5 bases and J shed 6 bases, with 7 bases lying between them. There are 12 residues in the CDR3. CDR1 and CDR2 from the germline V gene are MGHDK and SYGVNS. In DNA, the CDR3 is TGTGCCAGCAGTAGGGAGGCCGGGGAGCTGTTTTTT. This encodes CASSREAGELFF.

The V gene is TRBV2, the J gene TRBJ2-2; no clear D gene. The germline V and J ends were trimmed by 5 bases and 5 bases, with 9 bases remaining between them. The CDR3 runs to 13 residues. From germline, CDR1 is SNHLY and CDR2 FYNNEI. CDR3 DNA: TGTGCCAGCAGTTCCGTTCAGACCGGGGAGCTGTTTTTT. Translated, it gives CASSSVQTGELFF.

This clone was found once. This sequence joins TRBV5-4 and TRBJ2-1; no clear D. The V and J ends lost 1 base and 1 base respectively, with 9 bases between them. The germline gives CDR1 SGHNT, CDR2 YYREEE (reference sequence). The length of the CDR3 is 15 residues. CDR3 in amino acids: CASSLKFGSYNEQFF. CDR3 sequence (DNA): TGTGCCAGCAGCTTGAAGTTCGGGTCCTACAATGAGCAGTTCTTC. The full variable domain, in which reference TRBV5-4 and TRBJ2-1 provide the parts outside the CDR3, is ETGVTQSPTHLIKTRGQQVTLRCSSQSGHNTVSWYQQALGQGPQFIFQYYREEENGRGNFPPRFSGLQFPNYSSELNVNALELDDSALYLCASSLKFGSYNEQFFGPGTRLTVL.

The rearrangement joins TRBV7-8 to TRBJ2-1; perhaps TRBD2 as D (6 bases). V lost 2 bases to trimming and J lost 6 bases, with 14 bases between them. Germline V gene data show CDR1 as SGHVS and CDR2 as FQNEAQ. The CDR3 sequence is 15 residues long. CDR3 in amino acids: CASSLSPGGGNEQFF. Here the CDR3 DNA reads TGTGCCAGCAGCTTATCTCCCGGGGGTGGCAATGAGCAGTTCTTC.

V usage is TRBV12-3 or TRBV12-4 and J usage is TRBJ2-7; a possible D gene is TRBD1 (5 bases). The CDR3 contains 12 residues. Trimming removed 6 bases from V and 6 bases from J, with 12 bases in between. CDR3: CASRRGQGEQYV. The CDR3 DNA follows: TGTGCCAGCAGACGTGGGCAGGGCGAGCAGTACGTC.

The rearrangement links TRBV7-2 to TRBJ1-1; tentatively, D is TRBD1 (6 bases). Germline lookup yields CDR1 SGHTA and CDR2 FQGNSA. With 3 bases removed from V and 0 bases from J, the gap between germline ends came to 8 bases. There are 14 residues in the CDR3. CDR3 amino acids: CASSLRGLNTEAFF. The CDR3 nucleotides read TGTGCCAGCAGCTTGAGGGGGTTGAACACTGAAGCTTTCTTT.

The count of this clone is one. The chain uses TRBV4-1 and TRBJ1-1, with D uncertain. Germline CDR1 is MGHRA and CDR2 is YSYEKL. This CDR3 contains 13 residues. V was cut by 1 base and J by 8 bases, with 11 bases left in between. CDR3 loop: CASSQASGLEAFF. CDR3 sequence (DNA): TGCGCCAGCAGCCAAGCGAGCGGGCTAGAAGCTTTCTTT.

The chain is built from TRBV9 and TRBJ2-4, with D possibly TRBD1 on 5 matching bases. V was clipped by 3 bases and J by 6 bases, with 13 bases between them. Germline lookup yields CDR1 SGDLS and CDR2 YYNGEE. This CDR3 comprises 14 residues. CDR3 sequence (DNA): TGTGCCAGCAGCGAGGGGCAGTTTATAAACATTCAGTACTTC. Residues: CASSEGQFINIQYF.

The count of this clone is one. The rearrangement uses TRBV2 and TRBJ2-7; D possibly corresponds to TRBD1 (6 bases). CDR1 is SNHLY and CDR2 is FYNNEI in the germline V gene. The CDR3 runs 14 residues. The V end lost 7 bases, the J end lost 1 base, and 14 bases lay between the germline ends. In nucleotides, the CDR3 is TGTGCCAGCATTTATGACAGGAGGTCCTACGAGCAGTACTTC. Amino acids: CASIYDRRSYEQYF.

This clone was seen repeatedly, ten times or more. The chain links TRBV30 to TRBJ1-1; a possible D gene is TRBD1 (5 bases). Germline V gene data show CDR1 as GTSNPN and CDR2 as SVGIG (reference sequence). V was trimmed by 3 bases and J by 5 bases, leaving 16 bases between them. The CDR3 has 14 residues. The CDR3 is CAWSELGTLTEAFF. In DNA form, the CDR3 reads TGTGCCTGGAGCGAGCTCGGGACTTTAACTGAAGCTTTCTTT.

CDR3 region: CASRRQGAISEQYV. In nucleotides, the CDR3 is TGTGCCAGCAGGCGACAGGGGGCGATTAGCGAGCAGTACGTC. V and J are TRBV27 and TRBJ2-7; 10 bases align to TRBD1. J was trimmed by 6 bases and V by 6 bases; bases with no gene match: 8. Germline V gives CDR1 MNHEY, CDR2 SMNVEV (reference sequence). The CDR3 consists of 14 residues.

This chain joins TRBV4-1 and TRBJ2-5; TRBD1 aligns across 8 bases. CDR1 and CDR2 from the germline V gene are MGHRA and YSYEKL. The CDR3 covers 15 residues. V lost 4 bases, J lost 3 bases, and 7 bases stayed unmatched. The chain's CDR3 is CASSRLQGVEETQYF. The CDR3 DNA reads as TGCGCCAGCAGCCGGCTACAGGGGGTTGAAGAGACCCAGTACTTC.

V and J are TRBV28 and TRBJ2-2, with 9 bases identical to TRBD1. The CDR3 has 19 residues. J gave up 4 bases and V 2 bases, and 14 bases lay outside the gene matches. Germline CDR1 is MDHEN and CDR2 is SYDVKM. As DNA, the CDR3 is TGTGCCAGCAGTTTACCACGGGACAGGGTGTTATTTCGCACCGGGGAGCTGTTTTTT. Translating it yields CASSLPRDRVLFRTGELFF.

In nucleotides, the CDR3 is TGTGCCAGTAGTCCGCGGATCCGGACAAACTATGGCTACACCTTC. Translating gives CASSPRIRTNYGYTF. This rearrangement joins TRBV19 to TRBJ1-2, with D possibly TRBD1 on 5 matching bases. Per germline, CDR1 LNHDA and CDR2 SQIVND (reference sequence). V shed 5 bases and J shed 2 bases, with 15 bases lying between them. This CDR3 region has 15 residues.

This clone was counted between two and nine times. This chain joins TRBV18 and TRBJ1-4; maybe TRBD1 (6 bases). The germline V and J ends were trimmed by 3 bases and 3 bases, with 8 bases remaining between them. The CDR3 covers 14 residues. The germline V gene has CDR1 KGHSH and CDR2 LQKENI. The CDR3 protein is CASSPGTSNEKLFF. CDR3 coding DNA: TGTGCCAGCTCACCCGGGACATCTAATGAAAAACTGTTTTTT. The complete variable domain, with remaining parts taken from reference TRBV18 and TRBJ1-4, reads NAGVMQNPRHLVRRRGQEARLRCSPMKGHSHVYWYRQLPEEGLKFMVYLQKENIIDESGMPKERFSAEFPKEGPSILRIQQVVRGDSAAYFCASSPGTSNEKLFFGSGTQLSVL.